Following are 3 T cell receptor beta chains from one sample sequenced in a study of blood T cell repertoires in COVID-19. Some clones are missing from TCRdb's copy, which holds only in-frame ones; the method was immunoSEQ multiplex PCR. The sample lists about 340,000 clones, 87% occurring once. Input material: peripheral blood. These receptors came from a woman between 45 and 60 years old with COVID-19, enrolled during active disease.

J is TRBJ2-1 and V is TRBV27; perhaps TRBD2 as D (6 bases). Trimming shortened V by 4 bases and J by 0 bases, and 16 bases separated the two germline ends. CDR1 is MNHEY, CDR2 SMNVEV, per germline (reference sequence). This CDR3 has 17 amino acids. CDR3 nucleotides: TGTGCCAGCAGTTCTCCGGGACTCCCGAGCTCCTACAATGAGCAGTTCTTC. It translates to CASSSPGLPSSYNEQFF.

CDR3 residues: CASSLGHVVGYEQYF. The CDR3 DNA is TGTGCCAGCAGCTTGGGACACGTCGTAGGCTACGAGCAGTACTTC. The rearrangement joins TRBV7-2 to TRBJ2-7; D possibly corresponds to TRBD1 (6 bases). The CDR3 consists of 15 residues. The V end lost 3 bases, the J end lost 3 bases, and 15 bases lay between the germline ends. Germline CDR1 and CDR2: SGHTA and FQGNSA.

The J gene is TRBJ1-5, the V gene TRBV3-1 (or the pseudogene TRBV3-2); D possibly corresponds to TRBD1 (6 bases). V was clipped by 2 bases and J by 4 bases, with 9 bases between them. Looked up from germline, CDR1 is LGHDT and CDR2 is YNNKEL (reference sequence). The CDR3 extends over 14 amino acids. The CDR3 DNA is TGTGCCAGCAGCCAACTACAGGGTAATCAGCCCCAGCATTTT. Translation: CASSQLQGNQPQHF.